This T cell receptor (beta chain) stems from a study of OX40 agonist ivuxolimab in advanced cancers. TCRdb keeps only in-frame clones here, not all; method: immunoSEQ multiplex PCR. Among 40,000 to 45,000 clones listed, approximately 90% were seen once. There are 13 residues in the CDR3. Germline CDR1 is SGHVS and CDR2 is FNYEAQ. V was clipped by 4 bases and J by 4 bases, with 8 bases between them. The sequence was collected from an adult with an advanced solid tumor such as melanoma, head and neck, liver or kidney cancer. V is TRBV7-6 and J is TRBJ2-1; no firm D call. The sample in question was CD4+ or CD8+ T cells sorted from blood, obtained in a trial of the OX40 agonist ivuxolimab. The CDR3 sequence: CASSSQRYNEQFF. Here the CDR3 DNA reads TGTGCCAGCAGCTCGCAGAGATACAATGAGCAGTTCTTC.